Shown below are 12 T cell receptor beta chains from a single sample sequenced in a study of a mutant IDH1 vaccine in newly diagnosed glioma. Sequencing used immunoSEQ multiplex PCR; TCRdb keeps in-frame clones, though not all of them. The repertoire holds approximately 60,000 clones, 70% to 90% seen once, with approximately 4.3% in the top ten. Time point reported: week 5, during vaccination. All doses held 300 ug of mutant IDH1 20-mer peptide, with topical imiquimod. These receptors are not linked to any known antigen. Sequenced material: PBMCs, taken from a glioma patient whose treatment included an IDH1 peptide vaccine. Every receptor here comes from a woman in her forties with glioma.

This clone was counted a single time. The chain is built from TRBV30 and TRBJ2-7; 7 nucleotides agree with TRBD2. The germline V gene encodes CDR1 GTSNPN and CDR2 SVGIG (reference sequence). This CDR3 region has 19 residues. The V gene end was trimmed by 4 bases and the J gene end by 0 bases; junction bases not matched to a gene: 21. The DNA for the CDR3 is TGTGCCTGGAAAGGGTCCGGGGAGGGTGCGAGTCAGAGCTCCTACGAGCAGTACTTC. Protein sequence: CAWKGSGEGASQSSYEQYF.

The chain links TRBV2 to TRBJ2-7, with 8 nucleotides matching TRBD1. This CDR3 contains 12 residues. V shed 8 bases and J 2 bases; nucleotides not matched to a gene: 2. Germline assignment: CDR1 SNHLY and CDR2 FYNNEI. The CDR3 loop reads CASRDRTYEQYF. In nucleotides, the CDR3 is TGTGCCAGCCGGGACAGGACCTACGAGCAGTACTTC.

The chain joins TRBV27 to TRBJ2-1, with D maybe TRBD1 (6 bases). Trimming removed 7 bases at V and 9 bases at J, with 22 bases between. The CDR3 runs 15 residues. Germline loops: CDR1 MNHEY, CDR2 SMNVEV (reference sequence). The CDR3 loop reads CASTPSVTQGTEQFF. The CDR3 DNA reads TGTGCCAGCACCCCTTCGGTCACACAGGGTACTGAGCAGTTCTTC.

This rearrangement joins TRBV6-6 to TRBJ2-1; 9 positions agree with TRBD1. The CDR3 has 15 residues. J gave up 0 bases and V 6 bases, and 3 bases lay outside the gene matches. CDR1 and CDR2 (germline): MNHNY, SVGAGI (reference sequence). CDR3 nucleotides: TGTGCCAGCAGCGGGACAGGGAGCTCCTACAATGAGCAGTTCTTC. The encoded protein is CASSGTGSSYNEQFF.

The gene calls are TRBV5-6 and TRBJ1-1; possibly TRBD1 for D (5 bases). CDR1 is SGHDT and CDR2 is YYEEEE in the germline V gene. With 0 bases removed from V and 1 base from J, the gap between germline ends came to 13 bases. CDR3 length equals 16 residues. The CDR3 region is CASSLDWIGTNTEAFF. In DNA form, the CDR3 reads TGTGCCAGCAGCTTGGATTGGATAGGGACGAACACTGAAGCTTTCTTT. Full variable domain (rest looked up from reference TRBV5-6 and TRBJ1-1): DAGVTQSPTHLIKTRGQQVTLRCSPKSGHDTVSWYQQALGQGPQFIFQYYEEEERQRGNFPDRFSGHQFPNYSSELNVNALLLGDSALYLCASSLDWIGTNTEAFFGQGTRLTVV.

The V and J genes are TRBV9 and TRBJ1-2; D is uncertain. The CDR3 extends over 17 amino acids. The V and J ends lost 2 bases and 4 bases respectively, with 21 bases between them. Per the germline V gene, CDR1 is SGDLS and CDR2 is YYNGEE. CDR3 protein: CASSVAHGIVLLYGYTF. CDR3 nucleotides: TGTGCCAGCAGCGTCGCTCATGGGATCGTGCTTCTCTATGGCTACACCTTC.

V and J are TRBV6-5 and TRBJ1-2; 9 positions agree with TRBD1. The germline gives CDR1 MNHEY, CDR2 SVGAGI. Trimming at V came to 0 bases and at J to 8 bases, leaving 7 bases not matched to a gene. CDR3 length: 15 amino acids. CDR3 bases: TGTGCCAGCAGTTACTCGGGACAGGGAAATCAGGGCTACACCTTC. It is translated as CASSYSGQGNQGYTF.

V and J are TRBV6-5 and TRBJ1-4, with D hard to call. CDR1 is MNHEY and CDR2 is SVGAGI in the germline V gene. The V gene lost 2 bases and the J gene lost 8 bases, with 12 bases spanning the gap. The CDR3 has 14 residues. The DNA of the CDR3 is TGTGCCAGCAGTTACCGGGCTTCCAAGGAAAAACTGTTTTTT. Translation gives CASSYRASKEKLFF.

The chain couples TRBV10-3 to TRBJ2-2; 7 nucleotides line up with TRBD1. With 6 bases clipped from V and 0 bases from J, the junction kept 4 bases outside the gene matches. The CDR3 extends over 15 amino acids. In germline, CDR1 is ENHRY, CDR2 SYGVKD. As DNA, the CDR3 is TGTGCCATCAGGACGACAGGGACGAACACCGGGGAGCTGTTTTTT. This encodes CAIRTTGTNTGELFF.

The chain has TRBV19 and TRBJ2-7, with 7 bases aligning to TRBD1. The V gene's germline CDR1 is LNHDA and CDR2 SQIVND (reference sequence). The CDR3 spans 13 residues. With 5 bases clipped from V and 4 bases from J, the junction kept 5 bases outside the gene matches. CDR3 bases: TGTGCCAGTAGTCACAGGGGTTTGTACGAGCAGTACTTC. Its protein product is CASSHRGLYEQYF.

The chain joins TRBV30 to TRBJ2-7; weak D call: TRBD2 (6 bases). Germline lookup yields CDR1 GTSNPN and CDR2 SVGIG (reference sequence). V gave up 0 bases and J gave up 2 bases, with 11 bases separating them. The CDR3 totals 14 residues. This CDR3 reads CAWSVQSGAYEQYF. The CDR3 bases are TGTGCCTGGAGTGTACAATCGGGGGCCTACGAGCAGTACTTC. Full variable domain (missing parts from reference TRBV30 and TRBJ2-7): SQTIHQWPATLVQPVGSPLSLECTVEGTSNPNLYWYRQAAGRGLQLLFYSVGIGQISSEVPQNLSASRPQDRQFILSSKKLLLSDSGFYLCAWSVQSGAYEQYFGPGTRLTVT.

The chain has TRBV2 and TRBJ2-7; 8 nucleotides match TRBD1. Germline assignment: CDR1 SNHLY and CDR2 FYNNEI. The V and J ends lost 5 bases and 3 bases, in that order; junction bases with no gene match: 3. This CDR3 region has 13 residues. The CDR3 loop is CASSTDRVYEQYF. The DNA for the CDR3 is TGTGCCAGCAGTACGGACAGGGTCTACGAGCAGTACTTC.